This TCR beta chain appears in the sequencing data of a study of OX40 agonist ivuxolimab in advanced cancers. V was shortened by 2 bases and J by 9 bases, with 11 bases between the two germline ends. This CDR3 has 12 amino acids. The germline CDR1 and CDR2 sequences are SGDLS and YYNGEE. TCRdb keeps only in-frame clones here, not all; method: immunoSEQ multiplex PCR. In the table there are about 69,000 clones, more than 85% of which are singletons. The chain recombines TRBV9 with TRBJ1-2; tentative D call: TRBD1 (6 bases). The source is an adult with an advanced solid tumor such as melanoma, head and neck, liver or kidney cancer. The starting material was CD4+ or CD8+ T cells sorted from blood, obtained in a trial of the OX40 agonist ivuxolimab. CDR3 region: CASSVLGASYTF. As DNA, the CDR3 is TGTGCCAGCAGCGTCCTGGGGGCGAGCTACACCTTC. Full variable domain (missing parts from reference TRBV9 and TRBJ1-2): DSGVTQTPKHLITATGQRVTLRCSPRSGDLSVYWYQQSLDQGLQFLIQYYNGEERAKGNILERFSAQQFPDLHSELNLSSLELGDSALYFCASSVLGASYTFGSGTRLTVV.